This T cell receptor beta chain derives from a study of blood T cell repertoires in COVID-19. Study summary: Acute and convalescent COVID-19 specimens originated in the United States, Italy and Spain. T cells, B-cell-depleted T cells, or PBMCs supplied cDNA or gDNA.

V was pared by 2 bases and J by 4 bases, with 18 bases between. Per the germline V gene, CDR1 is SEHNR and CDR2 is FQNEAQ (reference sequence). The CDR3 covers 17 residues. Authors' processing steps: Amplifying reference gene primers gave estimates of nucleated cell counts. TCRdb's copy holds only in-frame clones and misses some; the assay was immunoSEQ multiplex PCR. V and J calls and clone size are as listed in that table; D and trimming were resolved from the DNA. The sample contains 50,000 or so clones, approximately 88% of which appear only once. The sequence derives from a man between 65 and 85 years old with acute or convalescent COVID-19. The source material was peripheral blood. The chain has TRBV7-9 and TRBJ1-3; tentatively, D is TRBD1 (6 bases). The CDR3, as DNA: TGTGCCAGCAGCTTAAAATGGGACACATTTTCGGGAAACACCATATATTTT. This translates into CASSLKWDTFSGNTIYF. Full variable domain (missing parts from reference TRBV7-9 and TRBJ1-3): DTGVSQNPRHKITKRGQNVTFRCDPISEHNRLYWYRQTLGQGPEFLTYFQNEAQLEKSRLLSDRFSAERPKGSFSTLEIQRTEQGDSAMYLCASSLKWDTFSGNTIYFGEGSWLTVV.